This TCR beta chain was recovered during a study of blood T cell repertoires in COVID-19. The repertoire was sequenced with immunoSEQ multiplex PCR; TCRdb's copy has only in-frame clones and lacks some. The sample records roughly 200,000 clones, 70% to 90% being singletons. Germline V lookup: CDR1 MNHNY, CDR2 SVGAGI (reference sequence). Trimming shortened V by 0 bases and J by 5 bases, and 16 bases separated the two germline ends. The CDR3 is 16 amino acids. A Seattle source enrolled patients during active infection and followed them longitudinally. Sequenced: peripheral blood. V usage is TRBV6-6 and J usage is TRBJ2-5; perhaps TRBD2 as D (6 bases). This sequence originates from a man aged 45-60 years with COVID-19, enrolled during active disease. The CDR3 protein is CASSYSAGSPGETQYF. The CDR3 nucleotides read TGTGCCAGCAGTTACTCGGCCGGGAGCCCCGGGGAGACCCAGTACTTC.